This T cell receptor beta chain was recorded in a study of blood T cell repertoires in COVID-19 (dated by TCRdb to the early 2020s). At the level of the whole study: Samples covering the acute and convalescent phases of COVID-19 were provided by collaborators in the United States, Italy and Spain. The material from the prospective study consisted of cDNA or gDNA derived from T cells, B-cell-depleted T cells, or PBMCs. The dataset comprised deeply sampled blood TCRbeta repertoires from subjects exposed to, actively infected with, or recovered from COVID-19. The samples were drawn from the first 160 participants of the ongoing ImmuneRACE study and from under 1,500 subjects provided by 6 global collaborators. The repertoires were released in a freely available public database meant as a resource for research on the immune response to SARS-CoV-2. The sample metadata nearly always contained a de-identified subject ID, COVID-19 status, age in years and sex. Where available, HLA class I and class II types were obtained from metadata supplied by the sample provider rather than from assay-based typing. The research as a whole found: The amount of clinical and demographic metadata varied by source and participant and was provided uncurated.

TCRbeta CDR3 regions were amplified from genomic DNA by means of the immunoSEQ Assay, a bias-controlled multiplex PCR. The published analysis was carried out like this. The number of nucleated cells in each sample was estimated from the amplification of reference gene primers within the assay. To quantify the absolute abundance of each unique TCRbeta CDR3 rearrangement, sequence reads were collapsed and filtered. For each sample, productive Simpson clonality was calculated as the square root of Simpson's diversity index over productive rearrangements. In TCRdb, the immuneACCESS table is reduced to in-frame sequences with V and J assigned. These tables do not hold every clone; where another copy was compared, an unresolved V gene accounts for under half, and the others remain unexplained. V and J calls and clone size come straight from that table; D and trimming were deduced from the DNA. Within this sample are about 230,000 clones, with roughly 88% of them counted one time only. The ten most abundant clones make up around 27% of the sample.

A note on this clone: The antigen it binds to is not known. No base quality values were provided; no much bigger clone lies one nucleotide off.

The collaborating institutions used their own protocols to collect whole blood in K2EDTA tubes. For TCRbeta analysis, collaborator samples were shipped as frozen whole blood, as isolated PBMCs, or as DNA extracted from either sample type. The clonotype was recovered from a man aged 35 to 55 with acute or convalescent COVID-19. Sequenced input: peripheral blood.

In nucleotide form, the sequence is TGTGCCAGCAGTGACGCGGGAGGGATCTCAGGGAACTACGAGCAGTACTTC. Translation gives CASSDAGGISGNYEQYF. The chain is assembled from TRBV6-1 and TRBJ2-7, with 9 bases aligning to TRBD2. From the cysteine through the phenylalanine, the CDR3 covers 17 amino acids. The entry retains the CDR3 DNA only, 51 bases that are in frame from base 1. For this chain, trimming is 3 bases at the V end and 3 bases at the J end, and the number of junction bases without a gene match is 12. CDR1 MNHNS and CDR2 SASEGT are derived from the germline V gene.